The 12 T cell receptor beta chains below were found in one sample sequenced in a study of T cells after yellow fever vaccination (dated by TCRdb to the late 2010s). Libraries were constructed by 5' RACE. Sequencing used an Illumina HiSeq 2500. In TCRdb, the public reads were trimmed at Q25 with fastp and aligned with MiXCR, with productive beta chains retained. Duplicate CDR3 protein sequences are folded into a single record with the most common DNA and genes. This sample gives 120,000 to 150,000 distinct CDR3 sequences in total; around 7.7% of them show up just once. Together, the top ten hold roughly 0.76% of the sample. Interpreted using the paper, the treatment or condition label stands for: live attenuated yellow fever vaccine strain. The specimen was CD4+ T cells sorted from PBMCs, collected 5 days after the yellow fever booster vaccination. The receptor set was obtained from a man aged 25 to 45 who received the YFV17D yellow fever vaccine.

This clonotype was counted a few times. The chain has TRBV5-4 and TRBJ1-4; TRBD1 is a possible D gene (5 bases). Germline CDR1 SGHNT, CDR2 YYREEE (reference sequence). The V gene lost 0 bases and the J gene lost 7 bases, with 13 bases spanning the gap. This CDR3 contains 15 residues. CDR3 DNA: TGTGCCAGCAGCTTGGATCGGGGGTTTGGTGAAAAACTGTTTTTT. Its protein product is CASSLDRGFGEKLFF.

This clonotype was counted many times. V gene TRBV11-2 combines with J gene TRBJ2-2, with TRBD1 matching 7 bases. CDR1 is SGHAT and CDR2 is FQNNGV in the germline V gene. This CDR3 has 17 residues. V dropped 0 bases and J dropped 4; count of bases not matched to a gene: 8. The CDR3 DNA is TGTGCCAGCAGCTTAGATTGGGCAGGGGGTAGCACCGGGGAGCTGTTTTTT. Translated: CASSLDWAGGSTGELFF.

This clonotype came up many times. This chain uses TRBV5-5 with TRBJ2-1; D is undetermined. This CDR3 is 14 amino acids long. Deletions cut 0 bases from V and 3 bases from J, with 7 bases between. In germline, CDR1 is SGHKS, CDR2 YYEKEE (reference sequence). DNA for the CDR3: TGTGCCAGCAGCTTGGTGGTCGTCTACAATGAGCAGTTCTTC. Amino acid sequence: CASSLVVVYNEQFF.

This clonotype occurred many times. The CDR3 DNA sequence: TGTGCCAGCAGTTTAGAGGTCGTGGAGACCCAGTACTTC. Protein product: CASSLEVVETQYF. This chain uses TRBV12-3 or TRBV12-4 with TRBJ2-5, with D uncertain. Trimming took off 1 base at V and 5 bases at J, with 8 bases between the two ends. This CDR3 is 13 amino acids long.

This clonotype showed up many times. The rearrangement uses TRBV5-1 and TRBJ2-3, with TRBD2 identical over 10 bases. With V trimmed by 0 bases and J by 3 bases, 7 bases remained unmatched. The CDR3 extends over 17 amino acids. CDR1 SGHRS and CDR2 YFSETQ come from the germline V gene. DNA for the CDR3: TGCGCCAGCAGCTTGGACGCTAGCGGGAGTGGAACAGATACGCAGTATTTT. Protein: CASSLDASGSGTDTQYF.

This clonotype was seen repeatedly, ten times or more. V is TRBV4-2 and J is TRBJ2-3; possibly TRBD2 for D (6 bases). CDR1 LGHNA and CDR2 YNFKEQ come from the germline V gene. V was clipped by 2 bases and J by 0 bases, with 12 bases between them. The CDR3 loop spans 16 amino acids. The CDR3: CASSQPIAASTDTQYF. The CDR3 bases are TGTGCCAGCAGCCAACCCATAGCGGCTAGCACAGATACGCAGTATTTT.

This clonotype was counted at least ten times. This chain connects TRBV18 to TRBJ2-7, with a weak D call TRBD2 (6 bases). Trimming cost V 0 bases and J 2 bases, with 11 bases left between them. The CDR3 has 15 residues. Germline loops: CDR1 KGHSH, CDR2 LQKENI. CDR3 sequence reads: CASSPPSRGTYEQYF. CDR3 DNA sequence: TGTGCCAGCTCACCACCGTCCCGGGGGACCTACGAGCAGTACTTC.

This clonotype occurred many times. The J gene is TRBJ1-2, the V gene TRBV29-1; D is unresolved. The CDR3 loop spans 13 amino acids. Germline-derived CDR1 and CDR2 are SQVTM and ANQGSEA. Trimming pared 4 bases from V and 6 bases from J, leaving 15 bases between. DNA of the CDR3: TGCAGCGTTGGCGGCGGGCTCGCTGATGGCTACACCTTC. Translated, it gives CSVGGGLADGYTF.

This clonotype was counted at least ten times. The genes are TRBV27 and TRBJ1-1, with D perhaps matching TRBD1 (5 bases). The CDR3 runs to 15 residues. Trimming shortened V by 5 bases and J by 0 bases, and 13 bases separated the two germline ends. Germline assignment: CDR1 MNHEY and CDR2 SMNVEV (reference sequence). Here the CDR3 DNA reads TGTGCCAGCAGTCCGGTGGACACCTTGAACACTGAAGCTTTCTTT. This gives the protein CASSPVDTLNTEAFF.

In its sample, this clonotype was seen many times. The chain joins TRBV6-5 to TRBJ2-7; D gene ambiguous. The germline V gene has CDR1 MNHEY and CDR2 SVGAGI. The CDR3 extends over 11 amino acids. V was cut by 5 bases and J by 7 bases, with 9 bases left in between. The CDR3 sequence: CASSALGEQYF. CDR3 nucleotide sequence: TGTGCCAGCAGTGCCCTGGGGGAGCAGTACTTC.

There are many counts of this clonotype. The gene calls are TRBV20-1 and TRBJ1-2; perhaps TRBD1 as D (6 bases). Trimming cost V 5 bases and J 2 bases, with 12 bases left between them. There are 13 residues in the CDR3. The germline V gene has CDR1 DFQATT and CDR2 SNEGSKA (reference sequence). CDR3 loop: CSAANGQNYGYTF. DNA for the CDR3: TGCAGTGCTGCCAATGGACAGAACTATGGCTACACCTTC.

This clonotype was seen at least ten times. The V call is TRBV9, the J call TRBJ1-2; no definite D call. CDR3 length equals 15 residues. Germline CDR1 reads SGDLS; CDR2 reads YYNGEE. V lost 0 bases and J lost 4, with 13 bases in between. This chain's CDR3 is CASSVDMLSSYGYTF. The CDR3, as DNA: TGTGCCAGCAGCGTAGATATGCTTTCCAGCTATGGCTACACCTTC.